Shown below are 5 T cell receptor beta chains from a single sample sequenced in a study of blood T cell repertoires in COVID-19. Generated by immunoSEQ multiplex PCR, the TCRdb table keeps only in-frame clones and is missing some. The sample has about 250,000 clones, 75% to 90% seen once. The sample was PBMCs or T cells enriched from blood (not recorded which). These receptor sequences come from a woman under 30 who had recovered from COVID-19.

This clone appeared once. The chain recombines TRBV6-5 with TRBJ2-3, with D perhaps TRBD1 (6 bases). CDR1 MNHEY and CDR2 SVGAGI come from the germline V gene. Trimming pared 2 bases from V and 7 bases from J, leaving 16 bases between. This CDR3 contains 15 residues. DNA for the CDR3: TGTGCCAGCAGTTACGAAAGCAGGGGATCAAATACGCAGTATTTT. It encodes CASSYESRGSNTQYF.

The V and J genes are TRBV4-2 and TRBJ2-2, with D perhaps TRBD2 (5 bases). This CDR3 has 15 amino acids. CDR1 and CDR2 (germline): LGHNA, YNFKEQ. V was pared by 2 bases and J by 4 bases, with 11 bases between. The CDR3 protein is CASSQIGDPTGELFF. The DNA of the CDR3 is TGTGCCAGCAGCCAAATCGGGGATCCCACCGGGGAGCTGTTTTTT.

The rearrangement uses TRBV24-1 and TRBJ2-3; 16 bases are a match to TRBD2. CDR1 KGHDR and CDR2 SFDVKD come from the germline V gene. V shed 7 bases and J 2 bases; nucleotides not matched to a gene: 8. The CDR3 extends over 18 amino acids. The CDR3: CATSHGTSGGDYTDTQYF. For the CDR3, the DNA is TGTGCCACCAGCCACGGGACTAGCGGGGGGGATTACACAGATACGCAGTATTTT.

This rearrangement joins TRBV6-1 to TRBJ1-4; D gene ambiguous. Germline CDR1 and CDR2: MNHNS and SASEGT. This CDR3 comprises 13 residues. The V gene lost 3 bases and the J gene lost 3 bases, with 5 bases spanning the gap. CDR3 sequence: CASSDLANEKLFF. Written as DNA, the CDR3 is TGTGCCAGCAGTGACCTAGCTAATGAAAAACTGTTTTTT.

The chain recombines TRBV4-1 with TRBJ2-2; a weak D match, TRBD2 (6 bases). The V gene's germline CDR1 is MGHRA and CDR2 YSYEKL. The CDR3 is 14 amino acids. V was pared by 1 base and J by 4 bases, with 7 bases between. The CDR3 DNA reads TGCGCCAGCAGCCAAGTGGGGGGCACCGGGGAGCTGTTTTTT. This gives the protein CASSQVGGTGELFF.